This record looks at one T cell receptor beta chain sequence and its context. Its antigen is still unknown. The data originate from a study of CD8+ T cells in alopecia areata. Study conclusions and caveats: Besides other cells, scalp samples also yield sequences of resident alphabeta T cells from normal skin. Lesional scalp, notably in alopecia totalis/universalis, had clonality above that of normal scalp. Possibly because of HLA-related factors, TCR sharing was less clear across patients than in mice.

Samples from alopecia areata patients were lesional scalp punch biopsies and peripheral blood. Germline loops: CDR1 SNHLY, CDR2 FYNNEI. The CDR3 runs 14 residues. The ends were cut back, 1 base at V and 1 base at J, with 7 bases in the middle. As the sequencing template, cDNA was produced by extracting RNA and reverse transcribing it. The protocol was immunoSEQ multiplex PCR, while the TCRdb copy is restricted to in-frame clones and leaves out a portion. The sample has some 82,000 clones, roughly 51% seen once. Sequencing was done on a sample of NKG2D-high CD8+ T cells sorted from blood. The V gene is TRBV2, the J gene TRBJ1-1; no definite D call. This clonotype was obtained from a human donor with alopecia areata. CDR3 DNA: TGTGCCAGCAGTGAAGTTTTGGGGAACACTGAAGCTTTCTTT. Translating it yields CASSEVLGNTEAFF.